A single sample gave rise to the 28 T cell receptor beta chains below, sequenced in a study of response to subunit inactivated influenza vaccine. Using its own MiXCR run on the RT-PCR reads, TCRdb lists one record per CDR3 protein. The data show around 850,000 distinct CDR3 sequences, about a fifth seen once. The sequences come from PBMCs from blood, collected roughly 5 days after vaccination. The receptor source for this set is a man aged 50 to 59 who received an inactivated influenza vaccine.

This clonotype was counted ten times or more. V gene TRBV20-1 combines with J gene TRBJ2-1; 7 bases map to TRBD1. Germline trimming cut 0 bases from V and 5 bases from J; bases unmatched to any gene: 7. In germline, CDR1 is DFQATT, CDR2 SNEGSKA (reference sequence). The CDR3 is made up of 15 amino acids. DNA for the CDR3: TGCAGTGCTAGAGATCGGGGACAGCCTAACAATGAGCAGTTCTTC. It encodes CSARDRGQPNNEQFF.

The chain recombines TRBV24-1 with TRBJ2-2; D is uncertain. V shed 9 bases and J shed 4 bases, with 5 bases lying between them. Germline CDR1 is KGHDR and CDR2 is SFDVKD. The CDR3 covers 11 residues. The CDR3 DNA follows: TGTGCCACCGGTTCCACCGGGGAGCTGTTTTTT. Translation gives CATGSTGELFF.

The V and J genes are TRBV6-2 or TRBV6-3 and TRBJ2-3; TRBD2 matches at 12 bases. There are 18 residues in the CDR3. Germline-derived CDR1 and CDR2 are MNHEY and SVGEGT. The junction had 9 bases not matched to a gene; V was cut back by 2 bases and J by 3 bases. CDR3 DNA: TGTGCCAGCAGTTACAGGTCGGTGCTAGCGGGAGGGACAGATACGCAGTATTTT. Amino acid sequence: CASSYRSVLAGGTDTQYF.

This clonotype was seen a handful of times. CDR3 sequence: CASNPGGTAYYNEQFF. The CDR3 DNA reads TGTGCCAGCAATCCCGGGGGGACAGCTTACTACAATGAGCAGTTCTTC. The chain couples TRBV6-2 or TRBV6-3 to TRBJ2-1; possibly TRBD1 or TRBD2 for D (7 bases each). Trimming took off 7 bases at V and 3 bases at J, with 19 bases between the two ends. The CDR3 spans 16 residues. Germline CDR1 reads MNHEY; CDR2 reads SVGEGT.

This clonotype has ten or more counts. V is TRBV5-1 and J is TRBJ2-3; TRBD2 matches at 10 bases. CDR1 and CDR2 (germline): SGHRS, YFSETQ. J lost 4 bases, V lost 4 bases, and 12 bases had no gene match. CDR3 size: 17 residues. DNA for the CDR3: TGCGCCAGCAGCCTACATCCTAGCGGGGGAGCGTCAGATACGCAGTATTTT. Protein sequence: CASSLHPSGGASDTQYF.

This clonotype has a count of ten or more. CDR3 in DNA: TGCGCCAGCAGCCTGGAAGGCCAGCTCAATCAGCCCCAGCATTTT. The encoded protein is CASSLEGQLNQPQHF. V is TRBV5-1 and J is TRBJ1-5, with D uncertain. CDR3 length: 15 residues. CDR1 is SGHRS and CDR2 is YFSETQ in the germline V gene. Trimming left V 4 bases short and J 3 bases short, with 14 bases between.

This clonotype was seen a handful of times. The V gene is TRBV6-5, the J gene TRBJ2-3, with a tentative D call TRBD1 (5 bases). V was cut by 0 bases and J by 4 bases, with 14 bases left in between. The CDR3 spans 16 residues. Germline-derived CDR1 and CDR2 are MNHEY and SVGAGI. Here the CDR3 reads CASSYSINRKPDTQYF. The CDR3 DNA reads TGTGCCAGCAGTTACTCGATTAACAGGAAACCAGATACGCAGTATTTT.

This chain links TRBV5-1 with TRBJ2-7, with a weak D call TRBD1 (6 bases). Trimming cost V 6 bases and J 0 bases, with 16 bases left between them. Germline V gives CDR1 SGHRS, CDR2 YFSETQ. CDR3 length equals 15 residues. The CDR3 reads CASKPLPTGSYEQYF. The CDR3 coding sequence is TGCGCCAGCAAACCACTTCCGACAGGCTCCTACGAGCAGTACTTC.

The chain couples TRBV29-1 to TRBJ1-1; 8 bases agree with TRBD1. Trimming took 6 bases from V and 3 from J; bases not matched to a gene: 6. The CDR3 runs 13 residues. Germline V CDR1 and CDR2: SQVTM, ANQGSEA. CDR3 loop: CSVRGRGDTEAFF. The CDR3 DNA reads TGCAGCGTCAGGGGGCGCGGGGACACTGAAGCTTTCTTT.

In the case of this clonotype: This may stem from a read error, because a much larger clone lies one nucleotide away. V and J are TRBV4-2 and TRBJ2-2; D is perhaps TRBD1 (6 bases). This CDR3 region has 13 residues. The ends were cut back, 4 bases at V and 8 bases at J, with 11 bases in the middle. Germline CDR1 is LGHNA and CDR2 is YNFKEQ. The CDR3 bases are TGTGCCAGCAGCCTGAGTAGGGGGGGGGAGCTGTTTTTT. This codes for CASSLSRGGELFF.

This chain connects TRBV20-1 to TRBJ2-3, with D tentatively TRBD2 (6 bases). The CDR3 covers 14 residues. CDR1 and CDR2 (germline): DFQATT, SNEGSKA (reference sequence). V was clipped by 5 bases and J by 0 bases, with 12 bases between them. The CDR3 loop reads CSAARDLSTDTQYF. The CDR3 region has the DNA TGCAGTGCTGCCCGGGACTTAAGCACAGATACGCAGTATTTT.

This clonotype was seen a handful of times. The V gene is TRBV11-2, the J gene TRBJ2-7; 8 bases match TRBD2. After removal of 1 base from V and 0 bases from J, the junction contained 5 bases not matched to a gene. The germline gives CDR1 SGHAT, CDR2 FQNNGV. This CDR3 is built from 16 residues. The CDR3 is CASSLVAAGVSYEQYF. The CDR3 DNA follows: TGTGCCAGCAGCTTAGTAGCAGCGGGGGTCTCCTACGAGCAGTACTTC.

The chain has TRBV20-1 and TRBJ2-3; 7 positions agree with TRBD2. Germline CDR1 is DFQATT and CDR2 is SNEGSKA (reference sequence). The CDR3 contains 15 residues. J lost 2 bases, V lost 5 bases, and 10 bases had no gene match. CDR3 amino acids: CSAGKRLATTDTQYF. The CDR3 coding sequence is TGCAGTGCTGGGAAAAGACTAGCTACCACAGATACGCAGTATTTT.

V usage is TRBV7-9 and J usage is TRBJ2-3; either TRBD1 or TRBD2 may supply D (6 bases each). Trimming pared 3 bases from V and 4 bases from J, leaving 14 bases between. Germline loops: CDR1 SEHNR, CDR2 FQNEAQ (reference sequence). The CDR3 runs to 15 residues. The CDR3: CASSLLGGRSDTQYF. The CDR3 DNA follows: TGTGCCAGCAGCTTGTTGGGGGGCCGGTCAGATACGCAGTATTTT.

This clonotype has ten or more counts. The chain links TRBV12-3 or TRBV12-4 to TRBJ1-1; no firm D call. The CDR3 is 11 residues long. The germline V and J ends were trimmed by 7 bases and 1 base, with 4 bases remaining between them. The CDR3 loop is CASKKNTEAFF. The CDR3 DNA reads TGTGCCAGCAAGAAGAACACTGAAGCTTTCTTT.

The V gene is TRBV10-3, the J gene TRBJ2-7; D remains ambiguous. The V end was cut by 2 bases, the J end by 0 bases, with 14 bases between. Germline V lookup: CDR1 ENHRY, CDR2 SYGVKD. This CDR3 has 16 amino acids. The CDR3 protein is CAISEPTSESSYEQYF. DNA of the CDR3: TGTGCCATCAGTGAGCCTACCTCGGAGTCCTCCTACGAGCAGTACTTC.

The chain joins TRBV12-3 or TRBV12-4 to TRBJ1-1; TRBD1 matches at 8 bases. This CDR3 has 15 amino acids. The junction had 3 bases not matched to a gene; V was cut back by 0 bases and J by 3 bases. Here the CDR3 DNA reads TGTGCCAGCAGTTTAGCGGCAGGGGGCGACACTGAAGCTTTCTTT. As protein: CASSLAAGGDTEAFF.

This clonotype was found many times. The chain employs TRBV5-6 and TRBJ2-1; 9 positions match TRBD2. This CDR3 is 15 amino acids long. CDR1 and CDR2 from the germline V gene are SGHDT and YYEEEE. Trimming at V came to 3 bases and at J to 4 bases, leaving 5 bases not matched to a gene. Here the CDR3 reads CASSSGLARYNEQFF. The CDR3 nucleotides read TGTGCCAGCAGCTCCGGACTAGCGAGATACAATGAGCAGTTCTTC.

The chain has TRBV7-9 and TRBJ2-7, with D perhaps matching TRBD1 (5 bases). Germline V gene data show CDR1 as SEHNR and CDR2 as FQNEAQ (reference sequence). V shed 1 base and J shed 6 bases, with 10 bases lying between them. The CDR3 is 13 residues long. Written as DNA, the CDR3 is TGTGCCAGCAGCTTAGAGAGGCAGGGCGAGCAGTACTTC. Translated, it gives CASSLERQGEQYF.

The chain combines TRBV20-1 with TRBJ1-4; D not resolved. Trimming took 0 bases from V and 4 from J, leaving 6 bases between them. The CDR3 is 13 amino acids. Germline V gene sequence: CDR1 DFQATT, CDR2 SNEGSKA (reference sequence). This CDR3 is CSARDPLNEKLFF. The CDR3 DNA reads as TGCAGTGCTAGAGATCCCCTTAATGAAAAACTGTTTTTT.

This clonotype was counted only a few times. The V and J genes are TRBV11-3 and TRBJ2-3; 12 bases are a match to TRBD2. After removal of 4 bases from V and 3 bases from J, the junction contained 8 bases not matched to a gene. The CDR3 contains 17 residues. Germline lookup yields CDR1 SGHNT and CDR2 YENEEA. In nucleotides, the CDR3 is TGTGCCAGCAGCTCGACCCTAGCGGGGGGGCGAACAGATACGCAGTATTTT. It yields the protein CASSSTLAGGRTDTQYF.

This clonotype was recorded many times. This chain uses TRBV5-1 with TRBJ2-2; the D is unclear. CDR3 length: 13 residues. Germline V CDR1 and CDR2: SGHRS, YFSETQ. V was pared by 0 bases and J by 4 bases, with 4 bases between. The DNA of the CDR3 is TGCGCCAGCAGCTTGGCGCCCACCGGGGAGCTGTTTTTT. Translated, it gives CASSLAPTGELFF.

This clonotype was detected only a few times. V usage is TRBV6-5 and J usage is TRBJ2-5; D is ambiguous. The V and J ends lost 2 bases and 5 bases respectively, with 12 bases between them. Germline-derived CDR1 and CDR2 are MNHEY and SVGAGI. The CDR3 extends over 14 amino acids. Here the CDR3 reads CASSYLGRPETQYF. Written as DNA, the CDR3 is TGTGCCAGCAGTTACCTTGGACGGCCGGAGACCCAGTACTTC.

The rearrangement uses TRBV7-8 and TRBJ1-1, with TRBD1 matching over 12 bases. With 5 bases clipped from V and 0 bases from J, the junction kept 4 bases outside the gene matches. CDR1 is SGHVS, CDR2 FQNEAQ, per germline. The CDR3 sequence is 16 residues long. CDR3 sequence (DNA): TGTGCCAGCAGCCCTGGGACAGGGGGCGTGAACACTGAAGCTTTCTTT. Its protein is CASSPGTGGVNTEAFF.

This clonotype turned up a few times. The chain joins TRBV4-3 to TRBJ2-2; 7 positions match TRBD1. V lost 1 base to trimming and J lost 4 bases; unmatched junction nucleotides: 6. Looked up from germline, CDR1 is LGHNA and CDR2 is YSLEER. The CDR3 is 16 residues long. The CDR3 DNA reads TGCGCCAGCAGCCAAGCAAGGGGGCTTGGCACCGGGGAGCTGTTTTTT. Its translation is CASSQARGLGTGELFF.

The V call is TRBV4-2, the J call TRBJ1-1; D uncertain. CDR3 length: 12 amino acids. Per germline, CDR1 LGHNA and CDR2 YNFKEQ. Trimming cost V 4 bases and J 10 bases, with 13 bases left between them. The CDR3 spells CASSPPLCGAFF. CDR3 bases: TGTGCCAGCAGCCCCCCGTTATGCGGAGCTTTCTTT.

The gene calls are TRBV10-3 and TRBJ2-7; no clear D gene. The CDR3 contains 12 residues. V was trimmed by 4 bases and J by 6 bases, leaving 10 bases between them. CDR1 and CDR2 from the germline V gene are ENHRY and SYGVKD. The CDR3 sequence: CAISGNKVEQYF. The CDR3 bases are TGTGCCATCAGTGGAAACAAGGTCGAGCAGTACTTC.

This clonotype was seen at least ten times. This CDR3 is CASSSSWTGNNSPLHF. The CDR3 DNA sequence: TGTGCCAGCAGCTCGTCTTGGACAGGGAATAATTCACCCCTCCACTTT. This chain joins TRBV7-2 and TRBJ1-6; 8 bases match TRBD1. J lost 5 bases, V lost 4 bases, and 7 bases had no gene match. The CDR3 extends over 16 amino acids. CDR1 is SGHTA and CDR2 is FQGNSA in the germline V gene.